This T cell receptor beta chain was found in a study of T cell responses to AZD1222 COVID-19 vaccine. Study information: Second-dose groups at about 4 or about 12 weeks were pooled.

Sequenced by immunoSEQ multiplex PCR; TCRdb stores in-frame clones only, minus some. Of under 95,000 clones listed, 80% to 90% are singletons. Broader study findings: CD4 TCRs linked to vaccination spanned spike, dominating at 160-218 and 743-854. There were mostly white British donors and more females than males, and clonal diversity was possibly underestimated. Unmutated regions of variants are reportedly targeted by nearly half of spike-specific TCRs.

A remark on this clone: Antigen specificity is unknown.

This receptor was identified in an adult in good health. This sample comprised peripheral blood, obtained on day 0 of AZD1222 vaccination.

CDR3 loop: CASSYRGNSPLHF. CDR3 sequence (DNA): TGTGCCAGCAGTTACAGGGGTAATTCACCCCTCCACTTT. The V and J genes are TRBV6-5 and TRBJ1-6; D is perhaps TRBD1 (5 bases). Germline CDR1 and CDR2: MNHEY and SVGAGI. The CDR3 is made up of 13 amino acids. Between the trimmed V and J ends, which lost 2 bases and 6 bases, there was a span of 5 bases.